The 30 T cell receptor beta chains below come from one sample, sequenced in a study of cytotoxic CD8 clonotypes in ibrutinib-treated CLL. Assay used: immunoSEQ multiplex PCR; TCRdb lists only in-frame clones, some missing. The sample lists 130,000 to 150,000 clones; roughly 83% were seen once. The source was PBMCs, collected after 12 months of ibrutinib treatment. These receptors all come from a human donor with chronic lymphocytic leukemia.

The gene calls are TRBV5-1 and TRBJ1-1, with 8 bases aligning to TRBD1. Germline V gene data show CDR1 as SGHRS and CDR2 as YFSETQ. V shed 4 bases, J shed 5 bases, and the junction held 10 bases outside the gene matches. The length of the CDR3 is 15 residues. The CDR3 sequence: CASSTETGAGTEAFF. The CDR3 DNA is TGCGCCAGCAGCACCGAGACAGGGGCCGGGACTGAAGCTTTCTTT.

This clone was picked up one time. The chain links TRBV27 to TRBJ2-7, with 7 bases matching TRBD2. The CDR3 is made up of 19 amino acids. Germline CDR1 reads MNHEY; CDR2 reads SMNVEV (reference sequence). Trimming cost V 5 bases and J 1 base; bases outside gene matches: 20. The CDR3 region is CASSPRLALGYNTSYEQYF. CDR3 DNA: TGTGCCAGCAGTCCCCGACTAGCCCTTGGATACAACACTTCCTACGAGCAGTACTTC.

The chain couples TRBV4-3 to TRBJ1-1, with TRBD1 matching 7 bases. CDR1 LGHNA and CDR2 YSLEER come from the germline V gene. The CDR3 has 14 amino acids. V lost 0 bases to trimming and J lost 7 bases; unmatched junction nucleotides: 5. CDR3 in amino acids: CASSQDIGTDEAFF. The CDR3 DNA reads TGCGCCAGCAGCCAAGATATCGGGACAGATGAAGCTTTCTTT.

The chain is built from TRBV9 and TRBJ2-7, with D maybe TRBD2 (6 bases). This CDR3 region has 15 residues. Trimming left V 4 bases short and J 3 bases short, with 17 bases between. The V gene's germline CDR1 is SGDLS and CDR2 YYNGEE. The CDR3 nucleotides read TGTGCCAGCAGCCTAATGCGGGATGCCCACTACGAGCAGTACTTC. Translating it yields CASSLMRDAHYEQYF.

The chain is built from TRBV6-5 and TRBJ2-5, with D maybe TRBD2 (6 bases). Trimming removed 2 bases at V and 2 bases at J, with 12 bases between. The CDR3 runs to 15 residues. Germline V gene sequence: CDR1 MNHEY, CDR2 SVGAGI. CDR3 loop: CASSYRRDSQETQYF. DNA for the CDR3: TGTGCCAGCAGTTACCGGCGGGACTCTCAAGAGACCCAGTACTTC.

The chain carries TRBV13 and TRBJ2-3; either TRBD1 or TRBD2 may fit D (5 bases each). The germline V gene has CDR1 PRHDT and CDR2 FYEKMQ (reference sequence). The CDR3 extends over 15 amino acids. V dropped 5 bases and J dropped 6 bases, with 18 bases sitting between them. DNA for the CDR3: TGTGCCAGCAGCCCGGGACCCCTGCCGTCGGATACGCAGTATTTT. Amino acids: CASSPGPLPSDTQYF.

The chain combines TRBV30 with TRBJ1-1, with D tentatively TRBD1 (6 bases). The CDR3 spans 12 residues. Trimming stripped 5 bases from V and 0 bases from J, with 7 bases between. CDR1 is GTSNPN, CDR2 SVGIG, per germline (reference sequence). The CDR3 spells CAWGQLNTEAFF. DNA for the CDR3: TGTGCCTGGGGACAGCTGAACACTGAAGCTTTCTTT.

This chain connects TRBV19 to TRBJ2-1; D is unclear. The CDR3 runs 13 residues. Trimming cost V 3 bases and J 5 bases, with 8 bases left between them. The germline CDR1 and CDR2 sequences are LNHDA and SQIVND (reference sequence). The CDR3 loop is CASSMTRDNEQFF. As DNA, the CDR3 is TGTGCCAGTAGTATGACGAGAGACAATGAGCAGTTCTTC.

This clone has more than one count but fewer than ten. CDR3 in DNA: TGTGCCAGCAGCCCCTTGAAGCGGGAGACCAGGGAGCAGTACTTC. As protein: CASSPLKRETREQYF. J is TRBJ2-7 and V is TRBV7-9; 8 bases map to TRBD2. The CDR3 loop spans 15 amino acids. CDR1 SEHNR and CDR2 FQNEAQ come from the germline V gene (reference sequence). Trimming cost V 5 bases and J 7 bases; bases outside gene matches: 13.

The count of this clone is one. This chain uses TRBV4-3 with TRBJ2-3; weak D call: TRBD1 (6 bases). The germline gives CDR1 LGHNA, CDR2 YSLEER. This CDR3 is built from 16 residues. The germline V and J ends were trimmed by 1 base and 1 base, with 12 bases remaining between them. This CDR3 reads CASSQVSPGGTDTQYF. As DNA, the CDR3 is TGCGCCAGCAGCCAAGTCAGCCCAGGGGGCACAGATACGCAGTATTTT.

The chain recombines TRBV4-3 with TRBJ2-7, with 11 positions matching TRBD1. This CDR3 spans 14 amino acids. V was pared by 3 bases and J by 7 bases, with 5 bases of the junction left unmatched. CDR1 and CDR2 from the germline V gene are LGHNA and YSLEER. CDR3 sequence reads: CASSQDRGRREQYF. CDR3 DNA: TGCGCCAGCAGCCAGGACAGGGGGCGCCGGGAGCAGTACTTC.

This clone was found once. V and J are TRBV9 and TRBJ2-1; TRBD1 is a possible D gene (5 bases). Trimming removed 1 base at V and 0 bases at J, with 11 bases between. The V gene's germline CDR1 is SGDLS and CDR2 YYNGEE. There are 16 residues in the CDR3. The chain's CDR3 is CASSVSGQSSYNEQFF. CDR3 DNA: TGTGCCAGCAGCGTATCTGGACAAAGCTCCTACAATGAGCAGTTCTTC.

This chain links TRBV27 with TRBJ1-4; possible D gene TRBD1, 6 bases. Trimming pared 6 bases from V and 7 bases from J, leaving 12 bases between. The CDR3 loop spans 13 amino acids. The V gene's germline CDR1 is MNHEY and CDR2 SMNVEV (reference sequence). The chain's CDR3 is CASRTGLSEKLFF. Here the CDR3 DNA reads TGTGCCAGCAGGACAGGTCTTAGTGAAAAACTGTTTTTT.

V and J are TRBV19 and TRBJ1-5; TRBD1 matches 8 bases. V gave up 3 bases and J gave up 1 base; unmatched junction bases: 2. The CDR3 runs to 15 residues. Germline CDR1 is LNHDA and CDR2 is SQIVND (reference sequence). For the CDR3, the DNA is TGTGCCAGTAGTATTGGGACAGGCAGCAATCAGCCCCAGCATTTT. Its protein product is CASSIGTGSNQPQHF.

The chain links TRBV5-4 to TRBJ2-5, with TRBD2 matching over 9 bases. After removal of 1 base from V and 1 base from J, the junction contained 2 bases not matched to a gene. From germline, CDR1 is SGHNT and CDR2 YYREEE (reference sequence). The CDR3 has 15 residues. CDR3 nucleotide sequence: TGTGCCAGCAGCTTGACGACTAGCGGCCAAGAGACCCAGTACTTC. This encodes CASSLTTSGQETQYF.

This clone has more than one count but fewer than ten. The V and J genes are TRBV27 and TRBJ2-7; tentatively, D is TRBD1 (6 bases). Germline V gene lookup returns CDR1 MNHEY and CDR2 SMNVEV (reference sequence). With 1 base removed from V and 3 bases from J, the gap between germline ends came to 10 bases. CDR3 length: 14 residues. The CDR3 here is CASSLLRTDYEQYF. The CDR3, as DNA: TGTGCCAGCAGTTTATTGCGGACAGACTACGAGCAGTACTTC.

The gene calls are TRBV7-8 and TRBJ2-5; D is undetermined. Germline assignment: CDR1 SGHVS and CDR2 FQNEAQ. With 5 bases removed from V and 0 bases from J, the gap between germline ends came to 16 bases. The CDR3 extends over 16 amino acids. This CDR3 is CASSIFDLENQETQYF. CDR3 bases: TGTGCCAGCAGCATATTCGATCTCGAGAACCAAGAGACCCAGTACTTC. The variable domain in full, completed from reference TRBV7-8 and TRBJ2-5, reads GAGVSQSPRYKVAKRGQDVALRCDPISGHVSLFWYQQALGQGPEFLTYFQNEAQLDKSGLPSDRFFAERPEGSVSTLKIQRTQQEDSAVYLCASSIFDLENQETQYFGPGTRLLVL.

The chain links TRBV10-3 to TRBJ1-3, with D unresolved. The length of the CDR3 is 15 residues. Germline V gene lookup returns CDR1 ENHRY and CDR2 SYGVKD. Trimming shortened V by 0 bases and J by 0 bases, and 6 bases separated the two germline ends. CDR3: CAISESAGSGNTIYF. Written as DNA, the CDR3 is TGTGCCATCAGTGAGTCAGCGGGCTCTGGAAACACCATATATTTT.

The chain combines TRBV7-2 with TRBJ2-2; 11 positions match TRBD2. The CDR3 runs to 17 residues. Germline CDR1 SGHTA, CDR2 FQGNSA. V was pared by 1 base and J by 8 bases, with 9 bases of the junction left unmatched. The CDR3 DNA follows: TGTGCCAGCAGCTTAGACTGGACTAGCGGGTTGACTGGGGAGCTGTTTTTT. Translated: CASSLDWTSGLTGELFF.

This chain links TRBV7-2 with TRBJ2-7, with 10 bases matching TRBD1. Trimming cost V 5 bases and J 1 base; bases outside gene matches: 5. The CDR3 sequence is 15 residues long. CDR1 is SGHTA and CDR2 is FQGNSA in the germline V gene. The CDR3 nucleotides read TGTGCCAGCAGCCCAGACAGGGGGCCATCCTACGAGCAGTACTTC. Translating gives CASSPDRGPSYEQYF.

V and J are TRBV5-1 and TRBJ2-7, with 9 nucleotides matching TRBD1. Trimming at V came to 2 bases and at J to 7 bases, leaving 7 bases not matched to a gene. The CDR3 spans 14 residues. CDR1 SGHRS and CDR2 YFSETQ come from the germline V gene. The DNA for the CDR3 is TGCGCCAGCAGCTTTGGGACAGGGTTAGGGGAGCAGTACTTC. This sequence encodes CASSFGTGLGEQYF.

This chain links TRBV9 with TRBJ2-5; D call uncertain. The CDR3 is 14 amino acids. V was clipped by 0 bases and J by 0 bases, with 6 bases between them. The germline gives CDR1 SGDLS, CDR2 YYNGEE. The CDR3 loop is CASSVDMNQETQYF. CDR3 nucleotides: TGTGCCAGCAGCGTAGACATGAACCAAGAGACCCAGTACTTC.

The genes are TRBV18 and TRBJ2-2; no reliable D call. The CDR3 runs to 16 residues. The V end lost 2 bases, the J end lost 5 bases, and 15 bases lay between the germline ends. Germline CDR1 is KGHSH and CDR2 is LQKENI. The CDR3 coding sequence is TGTGCCAGCTCACCAATGACGGCATATTTTACCGGGGAGCTGTTTTTT. This encodes CASSPMTAYFTGELFF.

V usage is TRBV30 and J usage is TRBJ2-3; 11 bases are shared with TRBD2. Losses at the gene ends were 0 bases for V and 6 bases for J; bases not matched to a gene: 5. The CDR3 has 15 residues. The germline V gene encodes CDR1 GTSNPN and CDR2 SVGIG (reference sequence). As DNA, the CDR3 is TGTGCCTGGAGTGTACTAGCGGGAGTTGGCGATACGCAGTATTTT. Its translation: CAWSVLAGVGDTQYF.

The V gene is TRBV7-9, the J gene TRBJ1-2, with 7 bases fitting TRBD1. Germline CDR1 reads SEHNR; CDR2 reads FQNEAQ (reference sequence). The CDR3 has 17 residues. The V segment lost 8 bases and the J segment 1 base; nucleotides outside the gene matches: 16. In DNA, the CDR3 is TGTGCCAGCTTCGGGATGACTGGGACAGAGAATAACTATGGCTACACCTTC. Protein: CASFGMTGTENNYGYTF.

V is TRBV4-3 and J is TRBJ2-7; 7 bases map to TRBD2. Germline assignment: CDR1 LGHNA and CDR2 YSLEER. The CDR3 is made up of 20 amino acids. V lost 2 bases, J lost 0 bases, and 19 bases stayed unmatched. The CDR3 DNA reads as TGCGCCAGCAGCCAACGACTAAGGATCAGCGGGGCTGCCCTCTCCTACGAGCAGTACTTC. It codes for CASSQRLRISGAALSYEQYF.

The genes are TRBV5-4 and TRBJ2-7; 12 bases align to TRBD2. The V gene end was trimmed by 3 bases and the J gene end by 3 bases; junction bases not matched to a gene: 4. The V gene's germline CDR1 is SGHNT and CDR2 YYREEE (reference sequence). The CDR3 extends over 15 amino acids. In nucleotides, the CDR3 is TGTGCCAGCAGCTCGGGACTAGCGGGTAACTACGAGCAGTACTTC. As protein: CASSSGLAGNYEQYF.

The V and J genes are TRBV6-5 and TRBJ2-5; TRBD2 agrees at 10 bases. Germline trimming cut 2 bases from V and 5 bases from J; bases unmatched to any gene: 5. This CDR3 region has 15 residues. Germline V gene data show CDR1 as MNHEY and CDR2 as SVGAGI. The CDR3 region is CASSYGLAGAETQYF. CDR3 in DNA: TGTGCCAGCAGTTACGGGCTAGCGGGAGCTGAGACCCAGTACTTC.

This clone was observed a single time. V is TRBV4-2 and J is TRBJ1-5; D call uncertain. V was pared by 1 base and J by 0 bases, with 4 bases between. From germline, CDR1 is LGHNA and CDR2 YNFKEQ. The length of the CDR3 is 14 residues. This CDR3 reads CASSQGTSNQPQHF. As DNA, the CDR3 is TGTGCCAGCAGCCAAGGGACTAGCAATCAGCCCCAGCATTTT.

The chain employs TRBV4-1 and TRBJ2-1, with 11 bases identical to TRBD2. The CDR3 length is 16 residues. Germline V gene data show CDR1 as MGHRA and CDR2 as YSYEKL. The junction had 3 bases not matched to a gene; V was cut back by 4 bases and J by 1 base. CDR3 sequence: CASSLGTSGSYNEQFF. The CDR3 DNA reads as TGCGCCAGCAGCCTAGGGACTAGCGGATCCTACAATGAGCAGTTCTTC.